Following are 28 T cell receptor beta chains from one sample sequenced in a study of OX40 agonist ivuxolimab in advanced cancers. The data were produced by immunoSEQ multiplex PCR, yet TCRdb's version contains in-frame clones alone and is incomplete. The sample consists of approximately 45,000 clones, around four fifths of them appearing once. Sequencing used CD4+ or CD8+ T cells sorted from blood, obtained in a trial of the OX40 agonist ivuxolimab. Source of these receptors: an adult with an advanced solid tumor such as melanoma, head and neck, liver or kidney cancer.

The J gene is TRBJ2-7, the V gene TRBV15, with D possibly called TRBD1 or TRBD2 (5 bases each). Germline CDR1 is LNHNV and CDR2 is YYDKDF (reference sequence). The CDR3 length is 15 residues. Deletions cut 2 bases from V and 7 bases from J, with 18 bases between. The CDR3 DNA follows: TGTGCCACCAGCAGAATCCCTCGGTTGGGGGAAGAGCAGTACTTC. This codes for CATSRIPRLGEEQYF.

This clone was observed once. The chain carries TRBV30 and TRBJ2-1; TRBD1 matches 9 bases. The CDR3 totals 16 residues. J gave up 4 bases and V 1 base, and 8 bases lay outside the gene matches. Germline V gene lookup returns CDR1 GTSNPN and CDR2 SVGIG (reference sequence). CDR3 nucleotides: TGTGCCTGGAGTGGGGACAGGGTCTCTAATTACAATGAGCAGTTCTTC. It specifies CAWSGDRVSNYNEQFF.

This clone occurred a few times. The chain's CDR3 is CASSENTGTASPLHF. The CDR3 nucleotides read TGCGCCAGCAGTGAGAATACCGGGACAGCATCACCCCTCCACTTT. This chain connects TRBV10-1 to TRBJ1-6; TRBD1 matches 7 bases. The CDR3 runs to 15 residues. Germline V gene lookup returns CDR1 WNHNN and CDR2 SYGVQD (reference sequence). With V trimmed by 2 bases and J by 10 bases, 8 bases remained unmatched.

V is TRBV4-1 and J is TRBJ2-1; a possible D gene is TRBD1 (5 bases). Germline CDR1 MGHRA, CDR2 YSYEKL. V gave up 2 bases and J gave up 4 bases, with 15 bases separating them. The CDR3 is 16 amino acids. CDR3 sequence: CASSQMSWTIYNEQFF. The CDR3 nucleotides are TGCGCCAGCAGCCAAATGTCTTGGACAATTTACAATGAGCAGTTCTTC.

V and J are TRBV30 and TRBJ2-2; TRBD2 aligns across 13 bases. The CDR3 loop spans 16 amino acids. The germline V gene has CDR1 GTSNPN and CDR2 SVGIG (reference sequence). Unmatched junction bases numbered 11, after V lost 7 bases and J lost 6 bases. The CDR3 protein is CASFYPGTSGAGELFF. The CDR3 nucleotides read TGTGCCTCCTTTTACCCCGGGACTAGCGGGGCCGGGGAGCTGTTTTTT.

This chain links TRBV5-4 with TRBJ2-1; D is unclear. There are 14 residues in the CDR3. Per the germline V gene, CDR1 is SGHNT and CDR2 is YYREEE (reference sequence). Trimming removed 8 bases at V and 8 bases at J, with 20 bases between. CDR3 sequence (DNA): TGTGCCAGTAAGGTCGGCGAACGTATACATGAGCAGTTCTTC. This encodes CASKVGERIHEQFF.

The V call is TRBV7-2, the J call TRBJ2-7; TRBD2 is a possible D gene (5 bases). The length of the CDR3 is 14 residues. Germline V gene data show CDR1 as SGHTA and CDR2 as FQGNSA. Trimming removed 1 base at V and 4 bases at J, with 11 bases between. CDR3 coding DNA: TGTGCCAGCAGCTTAGGACTACTCGAATACGAGCAGTACTTC. It is translated as CASSLGLLEYEQYF.

The V gene is TRBV7-9, the J gene TRBJ2-1; the D gene could be TRBD1 or TRBD2 (6 bases each). The CDR3 contains 17 residues. Germline V CDR1 and CDR2: SEHNR, FQNEAQ (reference sequence). Trimming left V 4 bases short and J 10 bases short, with 26 bases between. The DNA for the CDR3 is TGTGCCAGCAGCTCCCAAGGCGGAGGGGGAGTGAGCAACGAGCAGTTCTTC. It codes for CASSSQGGGGVSNEQFF.

The V and J genes are TRBV5-6 and TRBJ2-4; no clear D. With 1 base removed from V and 3 bases from J, the gap between germline ends came to 11 bases. This CDR3 comprises 15 residues. Germline CDR1 reads SGHDT; CDR2 reads YYEEEE. CDR3 DNA: TGTGCCAGCAGCTTGTTAGGGCAGGTCAAAAACATTCAGTACTTC. It is translated as CASSLLGQVKNIQYF. Looking up the rest from reference TRBV5-6 and TRBJ2-4 gives the full variable domain: DAGVTQSPTHLIKTRGQQVTLRCSPKSGHDTVSWYQQALGQGPQFIFQYYEEEERQRGNFPDRFSGHQFPNYSSELNVNALLLGDSALYLCASSLLGQVKNIQYFGAGTRLSVL.

The J gene is TRBJ2-7, the V gene TRBV21-1; the DNA was not used to check the table's D call, TRBD2. TRBV21-1 constitutes a pseudogene. The CDR3 is 11 residues long. The CDR3 nucleotides are TGTGCCAGTAAAGGAGGGCCCGAGCAGTACTTC. Amino acids: CASKGGPEQYF.

The table lists this clone with a few counts. The chain couples TRBV19 to TRBJ1-1; D is undetermined. The CDR3 has 11 residues. V was pared by 8 bases and J by 8 bases, with 12 bases between. Germline CDR1 LNHDA, CDR2 SQIVND (reference sequence). The CDR3: CASRRTVEAFF. As DNA, the CDR3 is TGTGCCAGTCGCCGGACGGTCGAAGCTTTCTTT.

V and J are TRBV15 and TRBJ2-2; D gene ambiguous. Trimming left V 3 bases short and J 4 bases short, with 12 bases between. This CDR3 contains 15 residues. Germline loops: CDR1 LNHNV, CDR2 YYDKDF (reference sequence). The CDR3 region is CATSSSTFITGELFF. The CDR3 region has the DNA TGTGCCACCAGCAGCAGTACTTTCATCACCGGGGAGCTGTTTTTT.

J is TRBJ2-3 and V is TRBV11-3; unclear D gene. The germline CDR1 and CDR2 sequences are SGHNT and YENEEA. This CDR3 is built from 14 residues. Trimming left V 3 bases short and J 4 bases short, with 11 bases between. The CDR3 loop is CASSFGGSSDTQYF. CDR3 nucleotide sequence: TGTGCCAGCAGCTTTGGCGGTTCGTCAGATACGCAGTATTTT.

The chain couples TRBV18 to TRBJ2-7, with TRBD1 matching over 10 bases. The CDR3 runs 15 residues. Trimming at V came to 4 bases and at J to 2 bases, leaving 5 bases not matched to a gene. CDR1 is KGHSH, CDR2 LQKENI, per germline. The CDR3 here is CASSQPGQGTYEQYF. CDR3 nucleotide sequence: TGTGCCAGCTCACAACCGGGACAGGGGACCTACGAGCAGTACTTC.

This chain connects TRBV28 to TRBJ1-2; 7 nucleotides align to TRBD1. The CDR3 is 14 residues long. V dropped 6 bases and J dropped 0; count of bases not matched to a gene: 4. Germline-derived CDR1 and CDR2 are MDHEN and SYDVKM. CDR3 DNA: TGTGCCAGCAGATCCAGGGGGACTAACTATGGCTACACCTTC. Translating gives CASRSRGTNYGYTF.

By its share, this clone is medium-sized. The chain links TRBV7-9 to TRBJ1-4; D uncertain. CDR1 and CDR2 (germline): SEHNR, FQNEAQ (reference sequence). Trimming removed 2 bases from V and 2 bases from J, with 6 bases in between. The CDR3 has 14 residues. Here the CDR3 reads CASSLRQTNEKLFF. The CDR3 DNA reads TGTGCCAGCAGCTTACGGCAGACTAATGAAAAACTGTTTTTT.

V and J are TRBV7-9 and TRBJ2-1, with 10 bases identical to TRBD1. From germline, CDR1 is SEHNR and CDR2 FQNEAQ (reference sequence). The CDR3 runs 16 residues. V lost 4 bases to trimming and J lost 5 bases; unmatched junction nucleotides: 8. CDR3 loop: CASSSRIGTGDNEQFF. CDR3 sequence (DNA): TGTGCCAGCAGCTCCCGCATCGGGACAGGGGACAATGAGCAGTTCTTC.

A note on this clone: Other DNA sequences within the sample encode an identical CDR3. The chain links TRBV7-8 to TRBJ1-5; D perhaps matches TRBD1 (5 bases). V was shortened by 8 bases and J by 0 bases, with 14 bases between the two germline ends. CDR3 length: 15 amino acids. Germline values: CDR1 SGHVS, CDR2 FQNEAQ. The CDR3 nucleotides are TGTGCCAGCTCCTTAGGGGACTTTAGCAATCAGCCCCAGCATTTT. It yields the protein CASSLGDFSNQPQHF.

This clone has just a few counts. The chain uses TRBV18 and TRBJ1-3; TRBD1 is a possible D gene (5 bases). The V end lost 0 bases, the J end lost 0 bases, and 12 bases lay between the germline ends. The germline CDR1 and CDR2 sequences are KGHSH and LQKENI. CDR3 length: 17 residues. Here the CDR3 reads CASSPPAGPYSGNTIYF. CDR3 nucleotides: TGTGCCAGCTCACCACCGGCAGGGCCATACTCTGGAAACACCATATATTTT.

The chain recombines TRBV5-6 with TRBJ2-2; TRBD1 agrees at 8 bases. The germline V gene encodes CDR1 SGHDT and CDR2 YYEEEE. J lost 0 bases, V lost 5 bases, and 3 bases had no gene match. The CDR3 is made up of 15 amino acids. In DNA, the CDR3 is TGTGCCAGCAGGGAGACAGGGGCGAACACCGGGGAGCTGTTTTTT. Its protein is CASRETGANTGELFF.

The chain uses TRBV27 and TRBJ2-3; D remains ambiguous. CDR1 and CDR2 from the germline V gene are MNHEY and SMNVEV (reference sequence). V lost 3 bases, J lost 0 bases, and 7 bases lay in between. The CDR3 covers 14 residues. CDR3 region: CASSFRRSTDTQYF. In DNA form, the CDR3 reads TGTGCCAGCAGTTTTAGGCGTAGCACAGATACGCAGTATTTT.

Only one count was recorded for this clone. The J gene is TRBJ2-7, the V gene TRBV7-9; D is unresolved. V was pared by 1 base and J by 7 bases, with 5 bases between. Germline CDR1 SEHNR, CDR2 FQNEAQ (reference sequence). The CDR3 totals 11 residues. In nucleotides, the CDR3 is TGTGCCAGCAGCTTAGTGGGAGAGCAGTACTTC. This codes for CASSLVGEQYF.

The rearrangement joins TRBV7-9 to TRBJ1-2, with 8 bases that match TRBD1. The CDR3 extends over 13 amino acids. Losses at the gene ends were 6 bases for V and 4 bases for J; bases not matched to a gene: 4. Germline V lookup: CDR1 SEHNR, CDR2 FQNEAQ (reference sequence). The CDR3 sequence: CASSNTGGYGYTF. CDR3 nucleotide sequence: TGTGCCAGCAGTAATACAGGGGGCTATGGCTACACCTTC.

The chain couples TRBV28 to TRBJ2-2; either TRBD1 or TRBD2 may fit D (5 bases each). Germline-derived CDR1 and CDR2 are MDHEN and SYDVKM. The CDR3 has 16 residues. The ends were cut back, 3 bases at V and 3 bases at J, with 14 bases in the middle. CDR3 bases: TGTGCCAGCAGTTTGACCGGGACGGACTACACCGGGGAGCTGTTTTTT. As protein: CASSLTGTDYTGELFF.

The V and J genes are TRBV6-1 and TRBJ1-5; no firm D call. V was shortened by 11 bases and J by 5 bases, with 10 bases between the two germline ends. CDR1 and CDR2 from the germline V gene are MNHNS and SASEGT. The CDR3 runs 11 residues. The CDR3 protein is CAGGFDQPQHF. Written as DNA, the CDR3 is TGTGCCGGAGGATTCGATCAGCCCCAGCATTTT.

V and J are TRBV19 and TRBJ1-2; the match to TRBD1 covers 7 bases. J gave up 2 bases and V 1 base, and 1 base lay outside the gene matches. The CDR3 consists of 14 residues. Germline CDR1 LNHDA, CDR2 SQIVND (reference sequence). CDR3 in DNA: TGTGCCAGTAGTATAGGACAGGGCAACTATGGCTACACCTTC. It encodes CASSIGQGNYGYTF.

The V gene is TRBV6-5, the J gene TRBJ1-1; TRBD1 agrees at 7 bases. This CDR3 spans 16 amino acids. Losses at the gene ends were 0 bases for V and 0 bases for J; bases not matched to a gene: 4. Germline V CDR1 and CDR2: MNHEY, SVGAGI. The DNA for the CDR3 is TGTGCCAGCAGTTACTCGGTAGGGGGCATGAACACTGAAGCTTTCTTT. Residues: CASSYSVGGMNTEAFF.

This clone was counted once. This chain links TRBV25-1 with TRBJ2-1, with D perhaps TRBD1 (6 bases). Between the trimmed V and J ends, which lost 5 bases and 8 bases, there was a span of 22 bases. Germline V gives CDR1 MGHDK, CDR2 SYGVNS. The CDR3 runs 16 residues. CDR3 region: CASSPRGQKRSYEQFF. The CDR3, as DNA: TGTGCCAGCAGTCCACGTGGACAGAAACGGTCCTATGAGCAGTTCTTC.